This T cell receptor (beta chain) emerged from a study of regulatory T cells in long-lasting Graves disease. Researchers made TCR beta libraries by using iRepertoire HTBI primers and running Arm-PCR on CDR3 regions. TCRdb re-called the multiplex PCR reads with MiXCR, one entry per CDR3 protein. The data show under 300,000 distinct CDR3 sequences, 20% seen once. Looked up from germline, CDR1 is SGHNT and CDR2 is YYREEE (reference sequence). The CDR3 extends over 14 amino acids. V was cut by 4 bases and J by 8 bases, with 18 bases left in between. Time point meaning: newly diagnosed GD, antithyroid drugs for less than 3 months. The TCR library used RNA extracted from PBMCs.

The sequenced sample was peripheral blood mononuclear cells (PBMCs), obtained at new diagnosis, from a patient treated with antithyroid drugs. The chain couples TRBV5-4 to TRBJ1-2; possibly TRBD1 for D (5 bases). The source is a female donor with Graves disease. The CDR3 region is CASSGRDGPGGYTF. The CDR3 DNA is TGTGCCAGCAGCGGGAGGGACGGGCCTGGGGGCTACACCTTC.